This T cell receptor beta chain comes out of a study of OX40 agonist ivuxolimab in advanced cancers. Concerning the study at large: The costimulatory receptor OX40 (CD134) was targeted by ivuxolimab, a fully human IgG2 agonistic monoclonal antibody. Intravenous ivuxolimab was administered to patients every 2 weeks at six dose levels: 0.01, 0.1, 0.3, 1.5, 3 and 10 mg/kg. Of the 52 patients in dose escalation, about 20 had hepatocellular carcinoma, about 15 had melanoma, 9 had renal cell carcinoma and 9 had head and neck cancer. The dose-escalation cohort was roughly 87% male with a mean age of around 62 years, ranging from 23 to 79. Prior anti-PD-1, anti-PD-L1 or anti-CTLA-4 therapy was permitted, and checkpoint inhibitors had been received by about 44% of dose-escalation patients. Partial responses occurred in three dose-escalation patients, of whom one had hepatocellular carcinoma and two had cutaneous melanoma. The point of sequencing TCRbeta in the periphery was to test whether ivuxolimab changed TCR sequence diversity and drove clonal T-cell expansion. The monotherapy dose-escalation portion (N of about 50 patients) of the phase I ivuxolimab trial is reported in the paper.

Genomic DNA was extracted from sorted cells for sequencing of the TCRbeta CDR3 region. The immunoSEQ Assay was used to sequence the TCRbeta CDR3 regions. The immuneACCESS repertoire file appears here via TCRdb, limited to in-frame rearrangements. These files lack a portion of the clones; in checked studies, under half of the deficit traces to unresolved V genes, and the cause of the others is not known. This sample comprises tens of thousands of clones, roughly 91% of them detected only once. Over 0.2% of the sample is taken by the ten largest. There are 13 amino acids in the CDR3, from cysteine to phenylalanine inclusive. Only the CDR3 portion is preserved as DNA: 39 bases, with reading frame beginning at the first base. The junction carries 10 bases between V and J, which are trimmed by 4 bases and 6 bases respectively. As encoded in the germline V gene, CDR1 is SGHTA while CDR2 is FQGNSA. What the study reported, not specific to this receptor: On average, CD8+ T cells showed more expanded clones than CD4+ T cells after ivuxolimab. In partial responders in the 0.1-3.0 mg/kg groups, normalized peripheral clonal expansion was found to be among the lowest, especially among CD8+ T cells. Low levels of normalized T-cell clonal expansion were also seen in some nonresponding patients. Clonal expansion of both CD4+ and CD8+ blood T cells was observed from baseline to week 6 at doses 0.1 to 3.0 mg/kg. Which antigens the clonally expanded peripheral T cells were specific for was not determined.

Note on this clone: Its specific antigen is unknown. Base qualities are not provided; no much larger clone lies one nucleotide away.

The trial excluded patients who had a history of autoimmune disease or who were on systemic immunosuppression. Peripheral blood for TCR sequencing was collected from all dose cohorts at baseline, on cycle 4 day 1, and on cycle 7 day 1. Samples came from an open-label, multicenter, first-in-human phase I dose-escalation trial of ivuxolimab. The trial enrolled adults with locally advanced or metastatic head and neck squamous cell, hepatocellular, melanoma or renal cell carcinoma. Before TCR sequencing, CD4+ T cells and CD8+ T cells were sorted from peripheral blood as separate populations. The sequence derives from an adult with an advanced solid tumor such as melanoma, head and neck, liver or kidney cancer. The sequencing here drew on CD4+ or CD8+ T cells sorted from blood, taken in a trial of the OX40 agonist ivuxolimab. The chain is made from TRBV7-2 and TRBJ2-1, with no reliable assignment of the D segment. The CDR3 protein is CASSSRIGNEQFF. The sequenced DNA is TGTGCCAGCAGCTCTCGAATTGGCAATGAGCAGTTCTTC.